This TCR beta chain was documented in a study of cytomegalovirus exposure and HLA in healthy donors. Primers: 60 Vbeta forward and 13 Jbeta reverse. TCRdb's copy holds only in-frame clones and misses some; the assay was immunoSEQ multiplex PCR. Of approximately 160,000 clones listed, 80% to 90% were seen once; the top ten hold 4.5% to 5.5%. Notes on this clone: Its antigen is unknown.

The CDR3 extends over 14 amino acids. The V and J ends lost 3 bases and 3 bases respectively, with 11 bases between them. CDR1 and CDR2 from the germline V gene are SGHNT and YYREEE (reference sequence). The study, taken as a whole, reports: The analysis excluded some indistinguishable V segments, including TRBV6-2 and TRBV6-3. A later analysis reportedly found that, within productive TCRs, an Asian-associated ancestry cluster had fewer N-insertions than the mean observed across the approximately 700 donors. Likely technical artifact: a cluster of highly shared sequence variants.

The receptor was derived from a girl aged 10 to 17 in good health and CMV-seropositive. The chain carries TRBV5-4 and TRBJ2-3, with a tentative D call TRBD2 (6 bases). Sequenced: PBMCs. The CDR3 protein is CASSSGVQTDTQYF. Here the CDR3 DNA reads TGTGCCAGCAGCTCGGGGGTTCAGACAGATACGCAGTATTTT. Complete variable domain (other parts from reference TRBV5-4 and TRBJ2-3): ETGVTQSPTHLIKTRGQQVTLRCSSQSGHNTVSWYQQALGQGPQFIFQYYREEENGRGNFPPRFSGLQFPNYSSELNVNALELDDSALYLCASSSGVQTDTQYFGPGTRLTVL.